These 30 T cell receptor beta chains originate from one sample sequenced in a study of T cells after yellow fever vaccination. Via MiXCR, TCRdb re-called the 5' RACE reads, giving one row per CDR3 protein. Seen here are 200,000 to 300,000 distinct CDR3 sequences, 6.5% to 7.5% observed once, and the top ten hold approximately 1.1%. The input for sequencing was CD4+ T cells sorted from PBMCs, taken on the day of the yellow fever booster vaccination. These receptors were taken from a man aged 25-45 years who received the YFV17D yellow fever vaccine.

This clonotype has ten or more counts. The rearrangement uses TRBV7-2 and TRBJ2-1; 7 bases agree with TRBD2. This CDR3 region has 16 residues. The germline V gene encodes CDR1 SGHTA and CDR2 FQGNSA. The ends lost 1 base at V and 4 bases at J; junction bases unmatched: 7. CDR3 amino acids: CASSLGEGPRYNEQFF. For the CDR3, the DNA is TGTGCCAGCAGCTTAGGGGAGGGACCCCGTTACAATGAGCAGTTCTTC.

The chain joins TRBV5-1 to TRBJ1-1, with no clear D. Per the germline V gene, CDR1 is SGHRS and CDR2 is YFSETQ. The germline V and J ends were trimmed by 0 bases and 1 base, with 7 bases remaining between them. The CDR3 extends over 14 amino acids. CDR3 sequence reads: CASSLEASNTEAFF. The CDR3 DNA reads as TGCGCCAGCAGCTTGGAGGCCTCGAACACTGAAGCTTTCTTT.

The J gene is TRBJ1-1, the V gene TRBV19; D call uncertain. The V gene's germline CDR1 is LNHDA and CDR2 SQIVND (reference sequence). This CDR3 comprises 13 residues. V lost 3 bases and J 1 base, leaving 6 bases between the germline ends. CDR3 protein: CASSILWNTEAFF. CDR3 DNA sequence: TGTGCCAGTAGTATTCTATGGAACACTGAAGCTTTCTTT.

At least ten counts were recorded for this clonotype. The rearrangement links TRBV5-1 to TRBJ2-1; D ambiguous. This CDR3 contains 12 residues. V was pared by 7 bases and J by 6 bases, with 11 bases between. Germline CDR1 and CDR2: SGHRS and YFSETQ. CDR3 residues: CASFMIGNEQFF. The CDR3 DNA follows: TGCGCCAGCTTCATGATCGGCAATGAGCAGTTCTTC.

This clonotype was observed a handful of times. The chain combines TRBV5-1 with TRBJ2-1; D is undetermined. Germline V lookup: CDR1 SGHRS, CDR2 YFSETQ. V was pared by 0 bases and J by 0 bases, with 4 bases between. The CDR3 contains 14 residues. The CDR3 region has the DNA TGCGCCAGCAGCTTGGAGGTCTCCTACAATGAGCAGTTCTTC. Translation: CASSLEVSYNEQFF. Full variable domain (rest looked up from reference TRBV5-1 and TRBJ2-1): KAGVTQTPRYLIKTRGQQVTLSCSPISGHRSVSWYQQTPGQGLQFLFEYFSETQRNKGNFPGRFSGRQFSNSRSEMNVSTLELGDSALYLCASSLEVSYNEQFFGPGTRLTVL.

This chain joins TRBV30 and TRBJ2-7; 8 bases agree with TRBD2. This CDR3 spans 13 amino acids. V lost 4 bases, J lost 3 bases, and 5 bases stayed unmatched. The germline V gene has CDR1 GTSNPN and CDR2 SVGIG (reference sequence). DNA of the CDR3: TGTGCCTGGACGGGGGGGCTAGACTACGAGCAGTACTTC. As protein: CAWTGGLDYEQYF.

V and J are TRBV20-1 and TRBJ1-1, with TRBD1 matching over 11 bases. The CDR3 has 15 amino acids. J gave up 4 bases and V 2 bases, and 6 bases lay outside the gene matches. Germline V gives CDR1 DFQATT, CDR2 SNEGSKA (reference sequence). The CDR3 region has the DNA TGCAGTGCTAGATTCTGGGGGACAGGGGGCACTGAAGCTTTCTTT. The encoded protein is CSARFWGTGGTEAFF.

The chain is built from TRBV19 and TRBJ1-5; a weak D match, TRBD1 (5 bases). This CDR3 comprises 13 residues. The V end was cut by 5 bases, the J end by 11 bases, with 16 bases between. Germline V gives CDR1 LNHDA, CDR2 SQIVND (reference sequence). This CDR3 reads CASSSDSGVTQHF. The CDR3, as DNA: TGTGCCAGTAGTTCCGACAGCGGTGTGACCCAGCATTTT.

The rearrangement uses TRBV5-1 and TRBJ2-3; D possibly matches TRBD1 or TRBD2 (5 bases each). The V gene's germline CDR1 is SGHRS and CDR2 YFSETQ. The V gene lost 2 bases and the J gene lost 6 bases, with 10 bases spanning the gap. This CDR3 is built from 13 residues. CDR3 DNA: TGCGCCAGCAGCTTCCCCCGGGGCGATACGCAGTATTTT. Its protein product is CASSFPRGDTQYF.

This clonotype was seen at least ten times. CDR3 DNA sequence: TGCAGTGCTACCGCCAAGGATACGCAGTATTTT. Protein product: CSATAKDTQYF. The chain has TRBV20-1 and TRBJ2-3, with D uncertain. The germline CDR1 and CDR2 sequences are DFQATT and SNEGSKA (reference sequence). CDR3 size: 11 residues. V lost 4 bases and J lost 6, with 8 bases in between.

The chain combines TRBV24-1 with TRBJ1-2; 8 positions agree with TRBD1. V lost 7 bases and J lost 5; bases outside the gene matches: 5. Germline V gene data show CDR1 as KGHDR and CDR2 as SFDVKD. CDR3 size: 13 residues. CDR3 amino acids: CATSRTGNYGYTF. The CDR3 DNA sequence: TGTGCCACCAGCCGGACAGGGAATTATGGCTACACCTTC.

The table lists this clonotype with a count of one. The chain carries TRBV19 and TRBJ2-1; D is ambiguous. The CDR3 is made up of 13 amino acids. Trimming took 3 bases from V and 6 from J, leaving 9 bases between them. The V gene's germline CDR1 is LNHDA and CDR2 SQIVND (reference sequence). In DNA, the CDR3 is TGTGCCAGTAGTATGGGTAGGAGCAATGAGCAGTTCTTC. This gives the protein CASSMGRSNEQFF.

A few counts support this clonotype. The V and J genes are TRBV7-2 and TRBJ1-6, with 8 bases lining up with TRBD1. V trimming: 5 bases; J trimming: 14 bases; junction bases outside the gene matches: 17. CDR3 length: 16 amino acids. In germline, CDR1 is SGHTA, CDR2 FQGNSA. The CDR3, as DNA: TGTGCCAGCAGCGCCCGGGGGAGCAGGGGGCCCCTGTCCCTCCACTTT. It codes for CASSARGSRGPLSLHF.

This clonotype was counted only a few times. V usage is TRBV20-1 and J usage is TRBJ2-4, with D unclear. The V gene lost 1 base and the J gene lost 1 base, with 11 bases spanning the gap. Germline lookup yields CDR1 DFQATT and CDR2 SNEGSKA (reference sequence). The CDR3 contains 15 residues. The CDR3 is CSARVGVEAKNIQYF. CDR3 nucleotides: TGCAGTGCTAGAGTTGGGGTGGAGGCCAAAAACATTCAGTACTTC.

This clonotype appeared a few times. This chain connects TRBV12-3 or TRBV12-4 to TRBJ1-5; possible D gene TRBD1, 5 bases. The V and J ends lost 4 bases and 9 bases respectively, with 10 bases between them. The length of the CDR3 is 12 residues. This CDR3 reads CASSSIGGPQHF. The DNA for the CDR3 is TGTGCCAGCAGTTCTATCGGGGGGCCCCAGCATTTT.

This clonotype was counted only a few times. The rearrangement joins TRBV7-2 to TRBJ2-7, with TRBD1 matching 8 bases. CDR1 and CDR2 (germline): SGHTA, FQGNSA. The CDR3 is 14 amino acids. The V and J ends lost 4 bases and 12 bases, in that order; junction bases with no gene match: 14. Here the CDR3 DNA reads TGTGCCAGCAGCTCCTACCACCGCGGACAGGGACTGTACTTC. Its protein is CASSSYHRGQGLYF.

Many counts were recorded for this clonotype. The chain recombines TRBV12-3 or TRBV12-4 with TRBJ2-2, with TRBD2 identical over 7 bases. V lost 3 bases to trimming and J lost 6 bases; unmatched junction nucleotides: 4. The CDR3 extends over 14 amino acids. CDR3 sequence (DNA): TGTGCCAGCAGTTTTTGGGGAGGGTCCGGGGAGCTGTTTTTT. It codes for CASSFWGGSGELFF.

Here the CDR3 reads CSATGEDILDNNEQFF. CDR3 in DNA: TGCAGTGCCACCGGGGAGGATATACTAGACAACAATGAGCAGTTCTTC. V usage is TRBV20-1 and J usage is TRBJ2-1, with D tentatively TRBD2 (6 bases). Germline CDR1 and CDR2: DFQATT and SNEGSKA (reference sequence). The V end was cut by 6 bases, the J end by 5 bases, with 23 bases between. CDR3 length: 16 amino acids.

This clonotype occurred many times. The J gene is TRBJ2-5, the V gene TRBV7-2, with D perhaps being TRBD1 or TRBD2 (5 bases each). V was clipped by 5 bases and J by 4 bases, with 11 bases between them. The germline gives CDR1 SGHTA, CDR2 FQGNSA. This CDR3 comprises 13 residues. The CDR3: CASSRTRGETQYF. The CDR3 region has the DNA TGTGCCAGCAGCCGAACTAGGGGAGAGACCCAGTACTTC.

This clonotype was found many times. The chain is built from TRBV7-2 and TRBJ2-7, with 8 bases matching TRBD1. From germline, CDR1 is SGHTA and CDR2 FQGNSA. The V gene end was trimmed by 4 bases and the J gene end by 4 bases; junction bases not matched to a gene: 9. CDR3 length: 15 amino acids. The CDR3 loop reads CASSSGGTGLYEQYF. The CDR3 nucleotides are TGTGCCAGCAGCTCTGGTGGGACAGGCCTTTACGAGCAGTACTTC.

The chain uses TRBV5-1 and TRBJ2-1; the D is unclear. The CDR3 length is 15 residues. The germline V gene has CDR1 SGHRS and CDR2 YFSETQ. Between the trimmed V and J ends, which lost 0 bases and 3 bases, there was a span of 10 bases. The CDR3 DNA is TGCGCCAGCAGCTTGGCCGTTGGCGGCTACAATGAGCAGTTCTTC. It yields the protein CASSLAVGGYNEQFF.

This clonotype was observed many times. This chain joins TRBV10-3 and TRBJ1-6; D may be TRBD1 (5 bases). Per germline, CDR1 ENHRY and CDR2 SYGVKD. V was shortened by 0 bases and J by 9 bases, with 21 bases between the two germline ends. The CDR3 totals 18 residues. The CDR3 nucleotides are TGTGCCATCAGTGAGTCGGCAGGGAGTCTGGGTATAGGTTCACCCCTCCACTTT. Residues: CAISESAGSLGIGSPLHF.

The chain employs TRBV6-5 and TRBJ2-1, with 10 positions matching TRBD1. The CDR3 loop spans 16 amino acids. Germline assignment: CDR1 MNHEY and CDR2 SVGAGI. Trimming cost V 0 bases and J 6 bases; bases outside gene matches: 5. As DNA, the CDR3 is TGTGCCAGCAGTTACTCTCCCGGGACAGGGGCCAATGAGCAGTTCTTC. Protein product: CASSYSPGTGANEQFF.

V and J are TRBV7-2 and TRBJ2-5; D is ambiguous. V dropped 5 bases and J dropped 4 bases, with 11 bases sitting between them. Looked up from germline, CDR1 is SGHTA and CDR2 is FQGNSA. The CDR3 spans 13 residues. The CDR3 DNA reads as TGTGCCAGCAGCCCTAAATATGGAGAGACCCAGTACTTC. It codes for CASSPKYGETQYF.

The table lists this clonotype with many counts. The chain has TRBV23-1 and TRBJ2-1; 8 nucleotides match TRBD2. TRBV23-1 is an ORF; its function is uncertain. V dropped 0 bases and J dropped 2; count of bases not matched to a gene: 9. The CDR3 is 18 residues long. The CDR3 loop is CASSQSIPREGTYNEQFF. CDR3 DNA sequence: TGCGCCAGCAGTCAATCGATCCCTCGGGAGGGGACCTACAATGAGCAGTTCTTC.

This clonotype was detected only a few times. V gene TRBV7-8 combines with J gene TRBJ2-3, with no clear D. The germline V gene encodes CDR1 SGHVS and CDR2 FQNEAQ. Trimming left V 1 base short and J 6 bases short, with 14 bases between. This CDR3 has 15 residues. The CDR3 coding sequence is TGTGCCAGCAGCTTAGTGGTTGTGGATAGCGATACGCAGTATTTT. Translating it yields CASSLVVVDSDTQYF. Using reference TRBV7-8 and TRBJ2-3 for the parts outside the CDR3, the full variable domain is GAGVSQSPRYKVAKRGQDVALRCDPISGHVSLFWYQQALGQGPEFLTYFQNEAQLDKSGLPSDRFFAERPEGSVSTLKIQRTQQEDSAVYLCASSLVVVDSDTQYFGPGTRLTVL.

This clonotype was seen a few times. This chain joins TRBV20-1 and TRBJ2-7, with D possibly TRBD2 on 5 matching bases. The CDR3 sequence is 12 residues long. Trimming took off 5 bases at V and 0 bases at J, with 8 bases between the two ends. The germline V gene encodes CDR1 DFQATT and CDR2 SNEGSKA (reference sequence). This chain's CDR3 is CSAHGISYEQYF. CDR3 DNA: TGCAGTGCTCACGGGATCTCCTACGAGCAGTACTTC.

This clonotype was recorded at least ten times. Here the CDR3 reads CASSTVQIYEQYF. The CDR3 DNA reads as TGTGCCAGCAGCACAGTCCAGATATACGAGCAGTACTTC. The J gene is TRBJ2-7, the V gene TRBV21-1. TRBV21-1 is annotated as a pseudogene. The length of the CDR3 is 13 residues.

The rearrangement links TRBV18 to TRBJ1-1, with unresolved D. V lost 3 bases, J lost 3 bases, and 14 bases lay in between. CDR1 and CDR2 from the germline V gene are KGHSH and LQKENI. The CDR3 has 15 residues. The CDR3 coding sequence is TGTGCCAGCTCACCTTCGGTAGGGCAGGACACTGAAGCTTTCTTT. It specifies CASSPSVGQDTEAFF.

This clonotype was seen ten or more times. V and J are TRBV6-2 or TRBV6-3 and TRBJ2-7, with D hard to call. Trimming cost V 7 bases and J 6 bases, with 25 bases left between them. The CDR3 runs 16 residues. Per the germline V gene, CDR1 is MNHEY and CDR2 is SVGEGT. The CDR3 DNA sequence: TGTGCCAGCAAAGGGAAGAGTTCACCGGTTGGTTCCGAGCAGTACTTC. Translation: CASKGKSSPVGSEQYF.